This T cell receptor beta chain was documented in a study of beta chain features in type 1 diabetes. Expressed TCRB transcripts were sequenced because the entire RNA isolate underwent reverse transcription. Sequenced by immunoSEQ multiplex PCR; TCRdb stores in-frame clones only, minus some. The sample records under 450,000 clones, around 13% being singletons. The trim removed 1 base at V and 6 bases at J, leaving 9 bases unmatched. Germline V lookup: CDR1 LGHNA, CDR2 YSLEER. This CDR3 contains 16 residues. Study-level findings and limits: A definitive answer on HLA type influencing TCRB rearrangement was not reached here. For patients and controls alike, PCR might favor shorter templates to the same degree.

Concerning this clone itself: Its antigen is not known.

Each population that was sorted was more than 98% pure. Sequenced input: naive CD4+ T cells from blood. The rearrangement joins TRBV4-3 to TRBJ2-1, with 7 bases aligning to TRBD2. The source of this sequence is a man younger than 40 in good health. The CDR3 DNA follows: TGCGCCAGCAGCCAAGCGGCTCTCGGGGGGTTCAATGAGCAGTTCTTC. It yields the protein CASSQAALGGFNEQFF.